This passage covers 17 T cell receptor beta chains from one sample sequenced in a study of T cell responses to AZD1222 COVID-19 vaccine. Sequenced by immunoSEQ multiplex PCR; TCRdb stores in-frame clones only, minus some. The table records under 95,000 clones, approximately 87% of them present only once. Sequencing was performed on peripheral blood, taken 28 days after the second AZD1222 dose. The receptors derive from an adult who received the AZD1222 COVID-19 vaccine.

The chain uses TRBV5-3 and TRBJ1-1; D not resolved. TRBV5-3 is flagged as an ORF with uncertain function. The CDR3 sequence is 14 residues long. Trimming took off 4 bases at V and 0 bases at J, with 10 bases between the two ends. The CDR3 is CARSVGMMNTEAFF. In nucleotides, the CDR3 is TGTGCCAGAAGCGTAGGCATGATGAACACTGAAGCTTTCTTT.

V gene TRBV7-9 combines with J gene TRBJ2-5; D ambiguous. Germline V gene data show CDR1 as SEHNR and CDR2 as FQNEAQ (reference sequence). V was clipped by 5 bases and J by 7 bases, with 14 bases between them. This CDR3 is built from 13 residues. The DNA of the CDR3 is TGTGCCAGCAGCCCGGGCCTCGCGGCGACCCAGTACTTC. It codes for CASSPGLAATQYF.

The chain carries TRBV15 and TRBJ1-4, with 12 bases identical to TRBD1. The CDR3 is 16 amino acids. V lost 3 bases and J lost 3; bases outside the gene matches: 2. Germline CDR1 is LNHNV and CDR2 is YYDKDF (reference sequence). CDR3: CATSRGQGAANEKLFF. The CDR3 DNA follows: TGTGCCACCAGCAGGGGACAGGGGGCGGCTAATGAAAAACTGTTTTTT. Full variable domain (remainder filled in from reference TRBV15 and TRBJ1-4): DAMVIQNPRYQVTQFGKPVTLSCSQTLNHNVMYWYQQKSSQAPKLLFHYYDKDFNNEADTPDNFQSRRPNTSFCFLDIRSPGLGDTAMYLCATSRGQGAANEKLFFGSGTQLSVL.

The V and J genes are TRBV4-1 and TRBJ2-5; 10 bases line up with TRBD1. CDR1 is MGHRA, CDR2 YSYEKL, per germline. This CDR3 is 17 amino acids long. J lost 3 bases, V lost 3 bases, and 10 bases had no gene match. CDR3 in amino acids: CASSQAWDRGVEETQYF. CDR3 sequence (DNA): TGCGCCAGCAGCCAGGCCTGGGACAGGGGAGTAGAAGAGACCCAGTACTTC.

The chain employs TRBV7-2 and TRBJ1-4; D is ambiguous. V lost 5 bases and J lost 7, with 14 bases in between. In germline, CDR1 is SGHTA, CDR2 FQGNSA. The CDR3 has 14 amino acids. CDR3 sequence reads: CASSPRSAREKLFF. CDR3 nucleotide sequence: TGTGCCAGCAGCCCCCGCTCGGCGCGTGAAAAACTGTTTTTT.

V is TRBV7-3 and J is TRBJ1-1, with TRBD1 as a possible D gene (5 bases). From germline, CDR1 is SGHTA and CDR2 FQGTGA. V was cut by 2 bases and J by 5 bases, with 9 bases left in between. CDR3 length equals 13 residues. The DNA of the CDR3 is TGTGCCAGCAGCTTAGGGGGTTGGACTGAAGCTTTCTTT. As protein: CASSLGGWTEAFF. Full variable domain (rest looked up from reference TRBV7-3 and TRBJ1-1): GAGVSQTPSNKVTEKGKYVELRCDPISGHTALYWYRQSLGQGPEFLIYFQGTGAADDSGLPNDRFFAVRPEGSVSTLKIQRTERGDSAVYLCASSLGGWTEAFFGQGTRLTVV.

This chain links TRBV19 with TRBJ1-2; D is unclear. Germline V gene lookup returns CDR1 LNHDA and CDR2 SQIVND (reference sequence). The CDR3 is made up of 13 amino acids. With 0 bases removed from V and 2 bases from J, the gap between germline ends came to 4 bases. In nucleotides, the CDR3 is TGTGCCAGTAGTATAGACCGAAACTATGGCTACACCTTC. Translated: CASSIDRNYGYTF.

The chain joins TRBV11-2 to TRBJ1-4; 7 nucleotides agree with TRBD1. Germline lookup yields CDR1 SGHAT and CDR2 FQNNGV. After removal of 5 bases from V and 1 base from J, the junction contained 7 bases not matched to a gene. The CDR3 is made up of 16 amino acids. CDR3 residues: CASSPRGTLTNEKLFF. CDR3 DNA sequence: TGTGCCAGCAGCCCCAGGGGGACCCTAACTAATGAAAAACTGTTTTTT.

This chain joins TRBV14 and TRBJ2-7; maybe TRBD2 (6 bases). CDR1 is SGHDN and CDR2 is FVKESK in the germline V gene. The V and J ends lost 3 bases and 2 bases respectively, with 8 bases between them. The CDR3 consists of 13 residues. DNA for the CDR3: TGTGCCAGCAGCCAGGGGACTCCCTACGAGCAGTACTTC. It translates to CASSQGTPYEQYF.

This clone was counted a single time. The rearrangement uses TRBV6-5 and TRBJ1-1; 9 nucleotides align to TRBD1. Per the germline V gene, CDR1 is MNHEY and CDR2 is SVGAGI. J gave up 1 base and V 5 bases, and 2 bases lay outside the gene matches. CDR3 length: 14 amino acids. CDR3 amino acids: CASSRQGGNTEAFF. DNA of the CDR3: TGTGCCAGCAGTAGACAGGGGGGGAACACTGAAGCTTTCTTT.

The chain uses TRBV11-1 and TRBJ1-1; D is unresolved. Germline loops: CDR1 SGHAT, CDR2 FQDESV (reference sequence). Between the trimmed V and J ends, which lost 5 bases and 2 bases, there was a span of 6 bases. The CDR3 consists of 12 residues. For the CDR3, the DNA is TGTGCCAGCAGCCAATACAACACTGAAGCTTTCTTT. Its translation is CASSQYNTEAFF.

The chain couples TRBV9 to TRBJ2-5; D not resolved. This CDR3 has 13 amino acids. Per the germline V gene, CDR1 is SGDLS and CDR2 is YYNGEE. V lost 3 bases and J 4 bases, leaving 10 bases between the germline ends. Written as DNA, the CDR3 is TGTGCCAGCAGCGGTTTACACAGAGAGACCCAGTACTTC. It specifies CASSGLHRETQYF.

This chain connects TRBV5-6 to TRBJ2-1; 7 nucleotides match TRBD2. Germline-derived CDR1 and CDR2 are SGHDT and YYEEEE. The V segment lost 1 base and the J segment 6 bases; nucleotides outside the gene matches: 10. The CDR3 consists of 16 residues. This chain's CDR3 is CASSLMLRGFLNEQFF. CDR3 nucleotide sequence: TGTGCCAGCAGCTTGATGTTGCGGGGGTTCCTCAATGAGCAGTTCTTC. Full variable domain (rest looked up from reference TRBV5-6 and TRBJ2-1): DAGVTQSPTHLIKTRGQQVTLRCSPKSGHDTVSWYQQALGQGPQFIFQYYEEEERQRGNFPDRFSGHQFPNYSSELNVNALLLGDSALYLCASSLMLRGFLNEQFFGPGTRLTVL.

CDR3 DNA: TGTGCCAGTAGTATAACCCGATATCAGCCCCAGCATTTT. Its protein is CASSITRYQPQHF. The chain carries TRBV19 and TRBJ1-5; D remains unclear. Germline lookup yields CDR1 LNHDA and CDR2 SQIVND (reference sequence). Trimming removed 2 bases at V and 5 bases at J, with 7 bases between. This CDR3 is 13 amino acids long.

The chain joins TRBV7-8 to TRBJ2-7; D could derive from TRBD1 or TRBD2 (5 bases each). Germline V gene data show CDR1 as SGHVS and CDR2 as FQNEAQ. The CDR3 is 15 residues long. The V end was cut by 5 bases, the J end by 1 base, with 15 bases between. The CDR3 region is CASSPRQGPSYEQYF. The CDR3 bases are TGTGCCAGCAGCCCCCGGCAGGGACCTTCCTACGAGCAGTACTTC.

The chain joins TRBV7-6 to TRBJ1-3; weak D call: TRBD1 (5 bases). CDR1 and CDR2 (germline): SGHVS, FNYEAQ. The CDR3 totals 17 residues. Trimming removed 4 bases at V and 4 bases at J, with 20 bases between. The CDR3 bases are TGTGCCAGCAGCTCGAAACAAACAGGCGTCCGGGGAAACACCATATATTTT. As protein: CASSSKQTGVRGNTIYF. The entire variable domain, with the rest obtained from reference TRBV7-6 and TRBJ1-3, is as follows: GAGVSQSPRYKVTKRGQDVALRCDPISGHVSLYWYRQALGQGPEFLTYFNYEAQQDKSGLPNDRFSAERPEGSISTLTIQRTEQRDSAMYRCASSSKQTGVRGNTIYFGEGSWLTVV.

V and J are TRBV2 and TRBJ2-4; possible D gene TRBD1, 6 bases. The CDR3 loop spans 17 amino acids. Trimming shortened V by 5 bases and J by 0 bases, and 17 bases separated the two germline ends. Germline-derived CDR1 and CDR2 are SNHLY and FYNNEI. CDR3 DNA: TGTGCCAGCAGTACCTTGGGGACACAAATAGCCAAAAACATTCAGTACTTC. It codes for CASSTLGTQIAKNIQYF.